These 27 T cell receptor beta chains were all obtained from the same sample, sequenced in a study of T cells in Graves' hyperthyroidism and ophthalmopathy. The source material, RNA transcripts, was used to amplify TCR beta CDR3 regions. HTBI primers were employed in a first-round RT-PCR of the TCR CDR3. TCRdb reprocessed the multiplex PCR reads via MiXCR and lists one record per CDR3 protein. The data hold under 650,000 distinct CDR3 sequences, with 15% to 20% observed a single time. Sequencing was performed on blood. These receptors were taken from a woman aged 25 to 39 with Graves' hyperthyroidism.

This clonotype was seen at least ten times. The V call is TRBV28, the J call TRBJ2-1; 9 bases agree with TRBD2. With 1 base clipped from V and 7 bases from J, the junction kept 5 bases outside the gene matches. The germline V gene encodes CDR1 MDHEN and CDR2 SYDVKM. This CDR3 has 15 amino acids. The CDR3 here is CASSLSPLAGNEQFF. The CDR3 DNA reads as TGTGCCAGCAGTTTATCCCCCCTAGCGGGGAATGAGCAGTTCTTC.

There are a few counts of this clonotype. The V and J genes are TRBV19 and TRBJ2-1; D is uncertain. The CDR3 totals 15 residues. The V gene lost 3 bases and the J gene lost 3 bases, with 12 bases spanning the gap. Germline lookup yields CDR1 LNHDA and CDR2 SQIVND (reference sequence). The CDR3 coding sequence is TGTGCCAGTAGTATGGGGTCCACCAACTACAATGAGCAGTTCTTC. Its translation: CASSMGSTNYNEQFF.

The J gene is TRBJ2-7, the V gene TRBV5-1; TRBD2 might be the D (6 bases). Trimming removed 3 bases from V and 5 bases from J, with 15 bases in between. Germline V gene data show CDR1 as SGHRS and CDR2 as YFSETQ. The CDR3 consists of 14 residues. CDR3: CASSSGRGFDEQYF. The CDR3 DNA reads as TGCGCCAGCAGCTCCGGCCGGGGGTTCGACGAGCAGTACTTC.

Ten or more counts support this clonotype. The chain combines TRBV11-3 with TRBJ2-2; possible D gene TRBD1, 6 bases. The germline V and J ends were trimmed by 0 bases and 7 bases, with 12 bases remaining between them. The CDR3 is made up of 15 amino acids. Germline loops: CDR1 SGHNT, CDR2 YENEEA. The chain's CDR3 is CASSLDGGYNGELFF. CDR3 DNA sequence: TGTGCCAGCAGCTTAGATGGGGGCTACAACGGGGAGCTGTTTTTT.

This clonotype has a count of ten or more. The chain is built from TRBV30 and TRBJ1-2, with 8 bases fitting TRBD1. Germline assignment: CDR1 GTSNPN and CDR2 SVGIG (reference sequence). The J segment lost 8 bases and the V segment lost 4 bases, leaving 3 bases of the junction unmatched. This CDR3 spans 11 amino acids. The CDR3 sequence: CAWTGGDGYTF. Here the CDR3 DNA reads TGTGCCTGGACAGGGGGCGACGGCTACACCTTC.

The CDR3 nucleotides read TGCAGTGCTATAGCGGGAGCGGACGGGGAGCTGTTTTTT. Translation gives CSAIAGADGELFF. V gene TRBV20-1 combines with J gene TRBJ2-2; 9 bases fit TRBD2. CDR3 length: 13 amino acids. Germline V gives CDR1 DFQATT, CDR2 SNEGSKA (reference sequence). The V gene end was trimmed by 4 bases and the J gene end by 7 bases; junction bases not matched to a gene: 4.

As DNA, the CDR3 is TGTGCCAGCAGTTTGGAATGGGGGGAGCTGTTTTTT. Translating gives CASSLEWGELFF. The chain carries TRBV28 and TRBJ2-2; D unclear. Trimming took off 3 bases at V and 8 bases at J, with 7 bases between the two ends. The CDR3 length is 12 residues. Germline CDR1 MDHEN, CDR2 SYDVKM.

The rearrangement links TRBV25-1 to TRBJ1-2, with D tentatively TRBD1 (6 bases). The ends were cut back, 2 bases at V and 9 bases at J, with 16 bases in the middle. The length of the CDR3 is 14 residues. Germline V gene lookup returns CDR1 MGHDK and CDR2 SYGVNS. The CDR3 region is CASSEVRQGSSYTF. Written as DNA, the CDR3 is TGTGCCAGCAGTGAAGTCCGGCAGGGGTCAAGCTACACCTTC.

V is TRBV6-2 or TRBV6-3 and J is TRBJ2-7; D might be TRBD2 (5 bases). Looked up from germline, CDR1 is MNHEY and CDR2 is SVGEGT. The germline V and J ends were trimmed by 0 bases and 2 bases, with 14 bases remaining between them. CDR3 length: 16 amino acids. The CDR3 is CASSYSSRGGPYEQYF. DNA of the CDR3: TGTGCCAGCAGTTACTCGAGTCGTGGAGGTCCCTACGAGCAGTACTTC.

This clonotype has ten or more counts. Just one base apart from a much larger clone, this may be a read error. CDR3 DNA sequence: TGTGCCAGCAGTTTCTACGGGACCTACGAGCAGTACTTC. Translating gives CASSFYGTYEQYF. The V call is TRBV28, the J call TRBJ2-7; tentative D call: TRBD2 (5 bases). CDR1 MDHEN and CDR2 SYDVKM come from the germline V gene. V was cut by 3 bases and J by 2 bases, with 8 bases left in between. The CDR3 totals 13 residues.

This clonotype was counted many times. The chain carries TRBV6-1 and TRBJ2-1; D is perhaps TRBD2 (5 bases). The ends were cut back, 5 bases at V and 10 bases at J, with 18 bases in the middle. This CDR3 has 14 residues. Germline assignment: CDR1 MNHNS and CDR2 SASEGT. The CDR3 protein is CASSKDSGEGEQFF. In nucleotides, the CDR3 is TGTGCCAGCAGTAAGGACTCCGGCGAAGGGGAGCAGTTCTTC.

This clonotype was seen at least ten times. The CDR3 is CASSLVSSGKDEQFF. For the CDR3, the DNA is TGTGCCAGCAGTTTGGTGTCTAGCGGGAAGGATGAGCAGTTCTTC. The chain couples TRBV28 to TRBJ2-1; 9 positions agree with TRBD2. After removal of 3 bases from V and 8 bases from J, the junction contained 8 bases not matched to a gene. The CDR3 loop spans 15 amino acids. The germline gives CDR1 MDHEN, CDR2 SYDVKM.

This clonotype was recorded many times. J is TRBJ2-7 and V is TRBV28; 8 positions agree with TRBD1. Germline CDR1 is MDHEN and CDR2 is SYDVKM. J was trimmed by 4 bases and V by 4 bases; bases with no gene match: 9. The CDR3 sequence is 15 residues long. The CDR3 reads CASSSMDRVGYEQYF. The CDR3 coding sequence is TGTGCCAGCAGTTCGATGGACAGGGTTGGTTACGAGCAGTACTTC.

In this sample, this clonotype turned up many times. This rearrangement joins TRBV6-1 to TRBJ2-7; 8 bases agree with TRBD2. Unmatched junction bases numbered 6, after V lost 8 bases and J lost 0 bases. CDR3 length: 14 amino acids. The germline V gene encodes CDR1 MNHNS and CDR2 SASEGT. DNA for the CDR3: TGTGCCAGCCAAGGACTAGCAAGCTCCTACGAGCAGTACTTC. Residues: CASQGLASSYEQYF.

This clonotype came up many times. The chain links TRBV20-1 to TRBJ2-7, with 7 bases fitting TRBD2. This CDR3 is built from 17 residues. The germline V gene has CDR1 DFQATT and CDR2 SNEGSKA (reference sequence). V shed 0 bases, J shed 5 bases, and the junction held 16 bases outside the gene matches. Here the CDR3 DNA reads TGCAGTGCTAGAGATGAGTGGGGCGGACTAGTCACTGACGAGCAGTACTTC. Residues: CSARDEWGGLVTDEQYF.

In this sample, this clonotype turned up many times. This rearrangement joins TRBV3-1 to TRBJ2-7, with 8 bases that match TRBD2. Unmatched junction bases numbered 4, after V lost 4 bases and J lost 2 bases. CDR1 and CDR2 from the germline V gene are LGHDT and YNNKEL (reference sequence). The CDR3 contains 14 residues. The CDR3 loop is CASSPGGWPYEQYF. DNA for the CDR3: TGTGCCAGCAGCCCGGGAGGGTGGCCCTACGAGCAGTACTTC.

The V gene is TRBV28, the J gene TRBJ1-2; 12 bases are a match to TRBD1. The germline V gene has CDR1 MDHEN and CDR2 SYDVKM. The CDR3 spans 14 residues. J lost 8 bases, V lost 5 bases, and 6 bases had no gene match. The CDR3 loop reads CASSKRDRGRGYTF. Here the CDR3 DNA reads TGTGCCAGCAGTAAGAGGGACAGGGGGCGCGGCTACACCTTC.

The sample holds many counts of this clonotype. V and J are TRBV11-3 and TRBJ1-2; the D gene is possibly TRBD1 (6 bases). CDR1 and CDR2 from the germline V gene are SGHNT and YENEEA. V dropped 5 bases and J dropped 7 bases, with 14 bases sitting between them. The CDR3 has 13 residues. The chain's CDR3 is CASSVQGTGGYTF. The CDR3 coding sequence is TGTGCCAGCAGCGTTCAGGGGACCGGTGGCTACACCTTC.

This clonotype was detected many times. V usage is TRBV10-3 and J usage is TRBJ2-5; D might be TRBD1 (5 bases). The CDR3 spans 12 residues. V was clipped by 10 bases and J by 1 base, with 10 bases between them. Germline CDR1 ENHRY, CDR2 SYGVKD. The CDR3 protein is CATKDTQETQYF. As DNA, the CDR3 is TGTGCCACCAAGGACACCCAAGAGACCCAGTACTTC.

This clonotype was detected only a few times. The chain employs TRBV12-3 or TRBV12-4 and TRBJ2-2; D is ambiguous. Trimming pared 3 bases from V and 5 bases from J, leaving 13 bases between. The CDR3 consists of 15 residues. Here the CDR3 DNA reads TGTGCCAGCAGTTTGGTCGGAGTTCGAACCGGGGAGCTGTTTTTT. It is translated as CASSLVGVRTGELFF.

Only a few counts were recorded for this clonotype. This chain links TRBV19 with TRBJ2-6; unclear D gene. Germline V CDR1 and CDR2: LNHDA, SQIVND (reference sequence). V lost 1 base, J lost 1 base, and 2 bases lay in between. This CDR3 has 14 amino acids. CDR3 in amino acids: CASSIGSGANVLTF. The DNA for the CDR3 is TGTGCCAGTAGTATAGGGTCTGGGGCCAACGTCCTGACTTTC.

This clonotype showed up many times. The chain has TRBV11-3 and TRBJ1-1; D is possibly TRBD1 (5 bases). The germline V gene has CDR1 SGHNT and CDR2 YENEEA. This CDR3 has 13 amino acids. With 4 bases removed from V and 6 bases from J, the gap between germline ends came to 12 bases. The CDR3 is CASSSLTGAEAFF. CDR3 coding DNA: TGTGCCAGCAGCTCTTTAACAGGCGCTGAAGCTTTCTTT.

To note about this clonotype: A much larger clone differs from this one at a single base, so this may be a read error. V usage is TRBV10-2 and J usage is TRBJ2-1; possible D gene TRBD2, 5 bases. The germline CDR1 and CDR2 sequences are WSHSY and SAAADI. CDR3 length equals 14 residues. CDR3: CASSEFRGENEQSF. The CDR3 bases are TGCGCCAGCAGTGAGTTTCGGGGTGAAAATGAGCAGTCCTTC.

This clonotype was seen at least ten times. The V call is TRBV6-2 or TRBV6-3, the J call TRBJ1-1, with 7 bases that match TRBD1. Trimming cost V 4 bases and J 4 bases; bases outside gene matches: 12. This CDR3 region has 16 residues. CDR1 is MNHEY and CDR2 is SVGEGT in the germline V gene. This CDR3 is CASSSLTGELGTEAFF. In nucleotides, the CDR3 is TGTGCCAGCAGTTCCCTAACAGGGGAGTTGGGCACTGAAGCTTTCTTT.

The rearrangement uses TRBV4-1 and TRBJ2-7; no definite D call. Looked up from germline, CDR1 is MGHRA and CDR2 is YSYEKL. The CDR3 is 13 residues long. Trimming took 3 bases from V and 6 from J, leaving 12 bases between them. CDR3 region: CASSQRPLSEQYF. The CDR3 nucleotides read TGCGCCAGCAGCCAGCGGCCCCTAAGCGAGCAGTACTTC.

This clonotype came up a few times. The rearrangement uses TRBV20-1 and TRBJ2-3; no definite D call. Per the germline V gene, CDR1 is DFQATT and CDR2 is SNEGSKA (reference sequence). There are 15 residues in the CDR3. V lost 6 bases, J lost 2 bases, and 18 bases lay in between. The CDR3 region is CSAEALIESTDTQYF. The CDR3, as DNA: TGCAGTGCCGAAGCCCTGATAGAATCCACAGATACGCAGTATTTT.

In this sample, this clonotype turned up many times. This chain links TRBV2 with TRBJ1-2, with D unresolved. The CDR3 covers 12 residues. Germline V gene lookup returns CDR1 SNHLY and CDR2 FYNNEI. Trimming shortened V by 2 bases and J by 7 bases, and 8 bases separated the two germline ends. The CDR3, as DNA: TGTGCCAGCAGTGAAATCGTCTCTGGCTACACCTTC. It translates to CASSEIVSGYTF. Based on the CDR3 plus reference TRBV2 and TRBJ1-2, the full variable domain is EPEVTQTPSHQVTQMGQEVILRCVPISNHLYFYWYRQILGQKVEFLVSFYNNEISEKSEIFDDQFSVERPDGSNFTLKIRSTKLEDSAMYFCASSEIVSGYTFGSGTRLTVV.